These 26 T cell receptor beta chains came from one sample sequenced in a study of cytotoxic CD8 clonotypes in ibrutinib-treated CLL. Here immunoSEQ multiplex PCR was the method, and the copy in TCRdb shows in-frame clones only, minus some. The table has about 130,000 clones, about 80% seen once. The material was PBMCs, obtained after 12 months of ibrutinib treatment. Every receptor here comes from a human donor with chronic lymphocytic leukemia.

V is TRBV5-1 and J is TRBJ2-7; D gene uncertain. Trimming took 4 bases from V and 2 from J, leaving 13 bases between them. Germline CDR1 reads SGHRS; CDR2 reads YFSETQ. The CDR3 totals 14 residues. CDR3 sequence: CASSPTSPAYEQYF. In nucleotides, the CDR3 is TGCGCCAGCAGCCCGACCAGCCCGGCCTACGAGCAGTACTTC.

The chain carries TRBV6-4 and TRBJ1-5, with 8 bases matching TRBD1. The CDR3 is 15 residues long. J gave up 8 bases and V 5 bases, and 11 bases lay outside the gene matches. Germline assignment: CDR1 MRHNA and CDR2 SNTAGT. The CDR3 reads CASSKRQGRVEPQHF. CDR3 bases: TGTGCCAGCAGTAAAAGACAGGGGAGAGTTGAGCCCCAGCATTTT.

The V call is TRBV4-1, the J call TRBJ2-3; D is possibly TRBD1 or TRBD2 (5 bases each). Germline V CDR1 and CDR2: MGHRA, YSYEKL. CDR3 length: 17 amino acids. Trimming took 4 bases from V and 2 from J, leaving 19 bases between them. CDR3 in amino acids: CASSLRGRAGITDTQYF. As DNA, the CDR3 is TGCGCCAGCAGCCTAAGGGGCCGGGCGGGTATCACAGATACGCAGTATTTT.

The chain carries TRBV5-1 and TRBJ1-1; D may be TRBD1 (6 bases). Germline V gene sequence: CDR1 SGHRS, CDR2 YFSETQ. V lost 4 bases, J lost 1 base, and 14 bases lay in between. CDR3 length: 15 amino acids. This CDR3 reads CASSRQVTRNTEAFF. CDR3 nucleotides: TGCGCCAGCAGCAGACAGGTCACCAGGAACACTGAAGCTTTCTTT.

The chain combines TRBV7-2 with TRBJ2-5; maybe TRBD1 (5 bases). Per germline, CDR1 SGHTA and CDR2 FQGNSA. V lost 1 base to trimming and J lost 5 bases, with 11 bases between them. The CDR3 runs 14 residues. The CDR3 reads CASSLVRQGETQYF. The CDR3 bases are TGTGCCAGCAGCTTAGTGAGGCAGGGCGAGACCCAGTACTTC.

The chain combines TRBV15 with TRBJ2-3, with TRBD1 identical over 7 bases. The CDR3 is made up of 13 amino acids. J gave up 4 bases and V 6 bases, and 4 bases lay outside the gene matches. Germline-derived CDR1 and CDR2 are LNHNV and YYDKDF (reference sequence). This CDR3 is CATSRQGADTQYF. CDR3 sequence (DNA): TGTGCCACCAGTCGACAGGGCGCAGATACGCAGTATTTT. The variable domain in full, with the rest retrieved from reference TRBV15 and TRBJ2-3, is DAMVIQNPRYQVTQFGKPVTLSCSQTLNHNVMYWYQQKSSQAPKLLFHYYDKDFNNEADTPDNFQSRRPNTSFCFLDIRSPGLGDTAMYLCATSRQGADTQYFGPGTRLTVL.

V is TRBV19 and J is TRBJ2-6, with a weak D call TRBD1 (7 bases). V was trimmed by 0 bases and J by 2 bases, leaving 11 bases between them. This CDR3 has 17 amino acids. Germline V gives CDR1 LNHDA, CDR2 SQIVND (reference sequence). CDR3: CASSIEPGGPGANVLTF. CDR3 coding DNA: TGTGCCAGTAGTATAGAACCAGGGGGGCCTGGGGCCAACGTCCTGACTTTC.

The rearrangement joins TRBV7-9 to TRBJ2-7; 8 positions match TRBD2. The J segment lost 3 bases and the V segment lost 2 bases, leaving 12 bases of the junction unmatched. CDR1 is SEHNR, CDR2 FQNEAQ, per germline (reference sequence). This CDR3 is built from 17 residues. Here the CDR3 reads CASSLPISSGRDYEQYF. The CDR3 region has the DNA TGTGCCAGCAGCTTACCTATAAGCAGCGGGAGAGACTACGAGCAGTACTTC. The variable domain in full, with the rest retrieved from reference TRBV7-9 and TRBJ2-7, is DTGVSQNPRHKITKRGQNVTFRCDPISEHNRLYWYRQTLGQGPEFLTYFQNEAQLEKSRLLSDRFSAERPKGSFSTLEIQRTEQGDSAMYLCASSLPISSGRDYEQYFGPGTRLTVT.

The V gene is TRBV11-2, the J gene TRBJ2-1; D gene ambiguous. The ends were cut back, 0 bases at V and 2 bases at J, with 17 bases in the middle. This CDR3 has 18 amino acids. CDR1 and CDR2 (germline): SGHAT, FQNNGV. The CDR3 region is CASSLDGDRHLAYNEQFF. The CDR3 DNA reads as TGTGCCAGCAGCTTAGATGGAGATCGGCATCTAGCCTACAATGAGCAGTTCTTC.

The V gene is TRBV5-1, the J gene TRBJ2-1; possibly TRBD1 or TRBD2 for D (5 bases each). This CDR3 contains 15 residues. Trimming stripped 3 bases from V and 0 bases from J, with 10 bases between. Germline CDR1 SGHRS, CDR2 YFSETQ. The CDR3 spells CASSSGPSSYNEQFF. The CDR3 DNA reads as TGCGCCAGCAGCTCGGGACCAAGCTCCTACAATGAGCAGTTCTTC.

The chain recombines TRBV29-1 with TRBJ2-7; perhaps TRBD1 as D (6 bases). With 5 bases removed from V and 6 bases from J, the gap between germline ends came to 20 bases. The CDR3 totals 14 residues. Germline CDR1 and CDR2: SQVTM and ANQGSEA. The CDR3 sequence: CSVHNTGSEVEQYF. The CDR3 nucleotides are TGCAGCGTTCATAACACAGGGTCAGAGGTCGAGCAGTACTTC.

The chain has TRBV28 and TRBJ1-3; D is possibly TRBD1 (5 bases). The germline gives CDR1 MDHEN, CDR2 SYDVKM. V gave up 7 bases and J gave up 0 bases, with 10 bases separating them. The CDR3 has 14 residues. CDR3 DNA: TGTGCCAGCACCACTGGGGGCTCTGGAAACACCATATATTTT. As protein: CASTTGGSGNTIYF. The full variable domain, completed using reference TRBV28 and TRBJ1-3, is DVKVTQSSRYLVKRTGEKVFLECVQDMDHENMFWYRQDPGLGLRLIYFSYDVKMKEKGDIPEGYSVSREKKERFSLILESASTNQTSMYLCASTTGGSGNTIYFGEGSWLTVV.

The rearrangement links TRBV28 to TRBJ1-5, with D hard to call. There are 16 residues in the CDR3. Germline CDR1 is MDHEN and CDR2 is SYDVKM. V lost 7 bases and J 0 bases, leaving 16 bases between the germline ends. This CDR3 reads CASNQRAGNSNQPQHF. In DNA form, the CDR3 reads TGTGCCAGCAATCAAAGGGCGGGGAATAGCAATCAGCCCCAGCATTTT.

V gene TRBV6-5 combines with J gene TRBJ1-2; weak D call: TRBD1 (6 bases). The CDR3 has 11 amino acids. Germline loops: CDR1 MNHEY, CDR2 SVGAGI. The V end was cut by 6 bases, the J end by 5 bases, with 7 bases between. In DNA, the CDR3 is TGTGCCAGCAGCCAGGGGTATGGCTACACCTTC. It translates to CASSQGYGYTF.

A few counts support this clone. This chain links TRBV5-4 with TRBJ2-3; D gene unclear. The CDR3 is made up of 12 amino acids. Trimming pared 2 bases from V and 0 bases from J, leaving 1 base between. The germline V gene encodes CDR1 SGHNT and CDR2 YYREEE (reference sequence). In DNA, the CDR3 is TGTGCCAGCAGCTTAAGCACAGATACGCAGTATTTT. Encoded protein: CASSLSTDTQYF.

This clone was seen a few times. This chain links TRBV5-6 with TRBJ1-2; D is undetermined. This CDR3 is 11 amino acids long. Germline loops: CDR1 SGHDT, CDR2 YYEEEE. Trimming stripped 4 bases from V and 5 bases from J, with 6 bases between. CDR3 DNA sequence: TGTGCCAGCAGCCTGGGGTATGGCTACACCTTC. It yields the protein CASSLGYGYTF.

The chain carries TRBV9 and TRBJ2-2; 10 positions match TRBD2. The V segment lost 4 bases and the J segment 7 bases; nucleotides outside the gene matches: 10. This CDR3 has 16 amino acids. Germline V gives CDR1 SGDLS, CDR2 YYNGEE. As DNA, the CDR3 is TGTGCCAGCAGCCCCTGGCTAGCGGGAGCTGGCGGGGAGCTGTTTTTT. Amino acids: CASSPWLAGAGGELFF.

The chain links TRBV4-3 to TRBJ2-5; D is perhaps TRBD1 or TRBD2 (5 bases each). Germline-derived CDR1 and CDR2 are LGHNA and YSLEER. Trimming pared 0 bases from V and 3 bases from J, leaving 11 bases between. The CDR3 has 15 residues. CDR3 sequence: CASSQESGRKETQYF. The CDR3 DNA sequence: TGCGCCAGCAGCCAAGAGTCGGGGCGAAAAGAGACCCAGTACTTC.

This chain links TRBV5-6 with TRBJ1-2; D possibly corresponds to TRBD1 (6 bases). V was shortened by 1 base and J by 3 bases, with 22 bases between the two germline ends. Germline V CDR1 and CDR2: SGHDT, YYEEEE. This CDR3 contains 18 residues. CDR3 DNA: TGTGCCAGCAGCTTGCTCCGGGACATGATGGTTTTCGACTATGGCTACACCTTC. This gives the protein CASSLLRDMMVFDYGYTF.

This sequence joins TRBV5-1 and TRBJ1-1; no clear D gene. The CDR3 extends over 14 amino acids. The V end lost 0 bases, the J end lost 5 bases, and 11 bases lay between the germline ends. Germline V gives CDR1 SGHRS, CDR2 YFSETQ. In nucleotides, the CDR3 is TGCGCCAGCAGCTTGGTTGCCGGTAGGACTGAAGCTTTCTTT. Its translation is CASSLVAGRTEAFF.

This chain joins TRBV11-2 and TRBJ1-1; a possible D gene is TRBD1 (5 bases). This CDR3 spans 13 amino acids. Deletions cut 2 bases from V and 7 bases from J, with 11 bases between. In germline, CDR1 is SGHAT, CDR2 FQNNGV. The CDR3 loop is CASSLFRDLEAFF. CDR3 coding DNA: TGTGCCAGCAGCTTATTCCGGGACCTTGAAGCTTTCTTT.

The chain joins TRBV6-1 to TRBJ2-6, with TRBD1 as a possible D gene (6 bases). Trimming removed 5 bases at V and 2 bases at J, with 10 bases between. CDR1 and CDR2 from the germline V gene are MNHNS and SASEGT. CDR3 size: 15 residues. Here the CDR3 DNA reads TGTGCCAGCAGTAGGACAGTGGCTGGGGCCAACGTCCTGACTTTC. This gives the protein CASSRTVAGANVLTF.

CDR3 protein: CASSQDPSGSSPGELFF. In DNA, the CDR3 is TGTGCCAGCAGCCAAGATCCTAGCGGGAGTAGCCCCGGGGAGCTGTTTTTT. The gene calls are TRBV4-2 and TRBJ2-2; 10 bases agree with TRBD2. The CDR3 is 17 amino acids. The junction had 7 bases not matched to a gene; V was cut back by 0 bases and J by 6 bases. Germline V gives CDR1 LGHNA, CDR2 YNFKEQ.

The CDR3 loop is CASSPLRMPRRGASYEQYF. In DNA, the CDR3 is TGTGCCAGCAGCCCCCTAAGGATGCCAAGGCGGGGTGCGTCCTACGAGCAGTACTTC. V and J are TRBV5-6 and TRBJ2-7, with a weak D call TRBD2 (6 bases). Germline-derived CDR1 and CDR2 are SGHDT and YYEEEE. This CDR3 spans 19 amino acids. V lost 4 bases and J lost 1, with 27 bases in between.

The chain couples TRBV28 to TRBJ2-5; 11 bases align to TRBD1. The V and J ends lost 5 bases and 0 bases, in that order; junction bases with no gene match: 2. This CDR3 has 15 amino acids. CDR1 and CDR2 (germline): MDHEN, SYDVKM. The CDR3 reads CASSGDRGYQETQYF. The CDR3 DNA sequence: TGTGCCAGCAGTGGGGACAGGGGGTACCAAGAGACCCAGTACTTC.

This clone turned up a few times. The J gene is TRBJ2-5, the V gene TRBV2; the D is unclear. The CDR3 spans 14 residues. The V end lost 5 bases, the J end lost 5 bases, and 15 bases lay between the germline ends. From germline, CDR1 is SNHLY and CDR2 FYNNEI. The CDR3 reads CASSPEAGTETQYF. The CDR3 DNA reads as TGTGCCAGCAGTCCAGAAGCTGGCACGGAGACCCAGTACTTC. Supplemented by reference TRBV2 and TRBJ2-5, the full variable domain reads EPEVTQTPSHQVTQMGQEVILRCVPISNHLYFYWYRQILGQKVEFLVSFYNNEISEKSEIFDDQFSVERPDGSNFTLKIRSTKLEDSAMYFCASSPEAGTETQYFGPGTRLLVL.